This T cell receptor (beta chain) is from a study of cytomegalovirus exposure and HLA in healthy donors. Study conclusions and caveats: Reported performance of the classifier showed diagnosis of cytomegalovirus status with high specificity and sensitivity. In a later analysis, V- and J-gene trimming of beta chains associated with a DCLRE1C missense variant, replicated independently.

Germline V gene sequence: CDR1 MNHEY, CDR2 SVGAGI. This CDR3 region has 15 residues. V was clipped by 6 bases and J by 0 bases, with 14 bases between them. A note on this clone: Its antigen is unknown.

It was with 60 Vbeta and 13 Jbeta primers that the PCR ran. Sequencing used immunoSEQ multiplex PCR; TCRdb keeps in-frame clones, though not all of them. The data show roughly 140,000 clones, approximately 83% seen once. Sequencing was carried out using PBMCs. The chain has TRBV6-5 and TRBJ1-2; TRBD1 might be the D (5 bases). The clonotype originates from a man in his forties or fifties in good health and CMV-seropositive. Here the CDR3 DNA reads TGTGCCAGCAGCCTAGCGGGGGGATCTAACTATGGCTACACCTTC. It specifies CASSLAGGSNYGYTF.